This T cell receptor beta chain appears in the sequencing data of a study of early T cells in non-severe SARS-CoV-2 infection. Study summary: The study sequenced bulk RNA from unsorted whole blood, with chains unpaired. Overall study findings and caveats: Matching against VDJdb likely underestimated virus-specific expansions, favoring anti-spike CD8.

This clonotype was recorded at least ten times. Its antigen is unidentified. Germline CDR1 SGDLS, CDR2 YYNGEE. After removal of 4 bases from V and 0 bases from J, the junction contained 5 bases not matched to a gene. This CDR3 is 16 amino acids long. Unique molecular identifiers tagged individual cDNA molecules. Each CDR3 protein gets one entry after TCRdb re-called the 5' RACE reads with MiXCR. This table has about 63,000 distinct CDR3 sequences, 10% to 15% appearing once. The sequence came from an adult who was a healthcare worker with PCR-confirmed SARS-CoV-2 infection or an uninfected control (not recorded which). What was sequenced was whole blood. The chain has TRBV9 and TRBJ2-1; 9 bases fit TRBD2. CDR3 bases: TGTGCCAGCAGCTCCAGCGGGGGGAGCTCCTACAATGAGCAGTTCTTC. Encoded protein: CASSSSGGSSYNEQFF.